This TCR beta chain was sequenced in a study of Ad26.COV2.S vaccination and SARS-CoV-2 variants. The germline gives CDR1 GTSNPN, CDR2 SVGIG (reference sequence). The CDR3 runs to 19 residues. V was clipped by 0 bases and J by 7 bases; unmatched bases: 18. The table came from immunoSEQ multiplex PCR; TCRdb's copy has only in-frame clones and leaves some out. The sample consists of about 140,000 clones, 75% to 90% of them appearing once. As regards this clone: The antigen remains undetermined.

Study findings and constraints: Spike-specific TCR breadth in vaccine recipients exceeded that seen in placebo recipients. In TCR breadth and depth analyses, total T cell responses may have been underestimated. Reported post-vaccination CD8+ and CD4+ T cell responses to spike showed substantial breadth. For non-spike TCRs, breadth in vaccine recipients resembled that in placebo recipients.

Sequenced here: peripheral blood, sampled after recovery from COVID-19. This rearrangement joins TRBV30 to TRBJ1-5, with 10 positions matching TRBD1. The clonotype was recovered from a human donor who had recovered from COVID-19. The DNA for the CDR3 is TGTGCCTGGAGTGTATTGCACCAACCGGGACAGGGGATGCGGCAGCCCCAGCATTTT. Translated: CAWSVLHQPGQGMRQPQHF. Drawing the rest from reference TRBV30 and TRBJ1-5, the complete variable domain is SQTIHQWPATLVQPVGSPLSLECTVEGTSNPNLYWYRQAAGRGLQLLFYSVGIGQISSEVPQNLSASRPQDRQFILSSKKLLLSDSGFYLCAWSVLHQPGQGMRQPQHFGDGTRLSIL.